Following are 2 T cell receptor beta chains from one sample sequenced in a study of blood T cell repertoires in COVID-19. Data came from immunoSEQ multiplex PCR; TCRdb stores just in-frame clones and leaves some out. The data contain hundreds of thousands of clones, 83% of them singletons. The sample comprised peripheral blood. The receptors shown here come from a man older than 75 with acute or convalescent COVID-19.

The V gene is TRBV10-3, the J gene TRBJ2-2; 7 bases fit TRBD1. The CDR3 length is 15 residues. Germline V gives CDR1 ENHRY, CDR2 SYGVKD. J lost 3 bases, V lost 5 bases, and 6 bases had no gene match. The CDR3 coding sequence is TGTGCCATCAGTAACTACGGGACAGACACCGGGGAGCTGTTTTTT. The encoded protein is CAISNYGTDTGELFF.

The chain has TRBV5-1 and TRBJ2-3, with D maybe TRBD2 (6 bases). Trimming took off 4 bases at V and 5 bases at J, with 17 bases between the two ends. The germline CDR1 and CDR2 sequences are SGHRS and YFSETQ. The CDR3 is made up of 15 amino acids. CDR3 amino acids: CASSPPTSPRDTQYF. The CDR3 nucleotides are TGCGCCAGCAGCCCCCCCACTAGCCCACGAGATACGCAGTATTTT.